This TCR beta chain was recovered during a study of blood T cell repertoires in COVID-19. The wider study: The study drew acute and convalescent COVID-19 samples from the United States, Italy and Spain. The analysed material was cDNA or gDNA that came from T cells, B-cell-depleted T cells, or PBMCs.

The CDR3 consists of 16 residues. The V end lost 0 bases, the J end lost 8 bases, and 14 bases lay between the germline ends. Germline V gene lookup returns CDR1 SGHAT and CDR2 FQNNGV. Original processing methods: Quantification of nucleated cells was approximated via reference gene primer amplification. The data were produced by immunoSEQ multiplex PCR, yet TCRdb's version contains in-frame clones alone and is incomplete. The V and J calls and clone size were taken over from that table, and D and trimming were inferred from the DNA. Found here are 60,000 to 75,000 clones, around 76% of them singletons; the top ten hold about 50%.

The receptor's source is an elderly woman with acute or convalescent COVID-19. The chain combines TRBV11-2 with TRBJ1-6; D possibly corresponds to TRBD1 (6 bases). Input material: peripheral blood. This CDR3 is CASSLESRQDYSPLHF. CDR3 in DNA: TGTGCCAGCAGCTTAGAAAGTCGACAGGACTATTCACCCCTCCACTTT.